Listed here are 3 T cell receptor beta chains from one sample, sequenced in a study of blood T cell repertoires in COVID-19. The protocol was immunoSEQ multiplex PCR, while the TCRdb copy is restricted to in-frame clones and leaves out a portion. The sample lists 95,000 to 110,000 clones; 84% were seen once. Sequences were obtained from peripheral blood. The source of these receptors is a human donor in a cohort sampled during active or convalescent COVID-19.

The chain joins TRBV12-5 to TRBJ2-5; 9 nucleotides line up with TRBD2. After removal of 6 bases from V and 7 bases from J, the junction contained 21 bases not matched to a gene. The CDR3 covers 18 residues. In germline, CDR1 is LGHNT, CDR2 FRNRAP. CDR3 amino acids: CASGKPPRAGGTLGTQYF. The CDR3 coding sequence is TGTGCTAGTGGAAAACCCCCCCGAGCGGGGGGCACCTTGGGGACCCAGTACTTC.

The CDR3, as DNA: TGTGCCAGCAGTCTAACTAGCAATGAGCAGTTCTTC. This gives the protein CASSLTSNEQFF. This sequence joins TRBV6-2 or TRBV6-3 and TRBJ2-1, with D maybe TRBD2 (5 bases). CDR1 and CDR2 from the germline V gene are MNHEY and SVGEGT. The CDR3 is 12 residues long. Trimming removed 5 bases at V and 6 bases at J, with 8 bases between.

There are a few counts of this clone. CDR3 sequence reads: CASSMPTGAQPQHF. CDR3 sequence (DNA): TGTGCCAGTAGTATGCCGACAGGGGCCCAGCCCCAGCATTTT. The V call is TRBV19, the J call TRBJ1-5; the match to TRBD1 covers 8 bases. The CDR3 extends over 14 amino acids. CDR1 and CDR2 from the germline V gene are LNHDA and SQIVND (reference sequence). V lost 3 bases and J lost 7; bases outside the gene matches: 5.